Sequencing of this T cell receptor (beta chain) was carried out in a study of cytomegalovirus exposure and HLA in healthy donors. Profiled with immunoSEQ multiplex PCR; TCRdb holds only in-frame clones, not every one. The data contain around 90,000 clones, 84% of them seen just once; the ten biggest clones take up about 12%. Whole-study results and caveats: The study flagged 150 to 200 TCR beta chains as cytomegalovirus-associated. The tendency of first-cohort TCR clusters to co-occur in the roughly 130 validation repertoires emerged from a later analysis.

On this clone: Its antigen is undetermined.

The CDR3 consists of 15 residues. Germline V CDR1 and CDR2: MDHEN, SYDVKM. V was pared by 10 bases and J by 3 bases, with 19 bases between. The receptor comes from a woman under 30 in good health and CMV-seropositive. The rearrangement uses TRBV28 and TRBJ1-3; TRBD1 might be the D (5 bases). The specimen was PBMCs. CDR3 DNA sequence: TGTGCCACCCGCCAGGGCAGGGCGAGTGGAAACACCATATATTTT. As protein: CATRQGRASGNTIYF.